Listed below are T cell receptor beta chains from one sample, sequenced in a study of CD8 T cells in Susac syndrome. MiXCR, run by TCRdb on the immunoSEQ multiplex PCR reads, gives a single entry per CDR3 protein. The sample consists of about 200,000 distinct CDR3 sequences, roughly 94% of them appearing once. The sample taken for sequencing was CD4+ T cells from PBMCs. Source of these receptors: a human donor in good health. Both conserved end residues are part of each CDR3. The order of the fields is clone size, V gene, J gene, D gene, CDR3 protein, CDR3 DNA. D genes are given only for firm matches. Clone size is stated in some rows and not others, as once, few, many or a class when expanded.

clone_size: -; v_call: TRBV9; j_call: TRBJ2-1; d_call: -; cdr3_aa: CASSVGPINEQFF; cdr3_nt: TGTGCCAGCAGCGTAGGCCCAATCAATGAGCAGTTCTTC
clone_size: -; v_call: TRBV29-1; j_call: TRBJ1-2; d_call: TRBD1; cdr3_aa: CSVEGSWTGVKGYTF; cdr3_nt: TGCAGCGTTGAAGGGTCCTGGACAGGGGTAAAAGGCTACACCTTC
clone_size: -; v_call: TRBV6-2/TRBV6-3; j_call: TRBJ2-1; d_call: -; cdr3_aa: CASSYADPLYNEQFF; cdr3_nt: TGTGCCAGCAGTTACGCGGACCCTCTCTACAATGAGCAGTTCTTC
clone_size: -; v_call: TRBV2; j_call: TRBJ1-4; d_call: -; cdr3_aa: CASSARMGGEDEKLFF; cdr3_nt: TGTGCCAGCAGTGCTAGAATGGGAGGGGAAGATGAAAAACTGTTTTTT
clone_size: -; v_call: TRBV6-5; j_call: TRBJ1-2; d_call: -; cdr3_aa: CASSYSAGRYGYTF; cdr3_nt: TGTGCCAGCAGTTACTCTGCGGGTCGGTATGGCTACACCTTC
clone_size: few; v_call: TRBV3-1; j_call: TRBJ1-1; d_call: TRBD1; cdr3_aa: CASSLTGGTEAFF; cdr3_nt: TGTGCCAGCAGCTTGACAGGGGGCACTGAAGCTTTCTTT
clone_size: -; v_call: TRBV29-1; j_call: TRBJ2-1; d_call: -; cdr3_aa: CSVDAGSNEQFF; cdr3_nt: TGCAGCGTTGATGCAGGGAGCAATGAGCAGTTCTTC
clone_size: -; v_call: TRBV9; j_call: TRBJ2-1; d_call: -; cdr3_aa: CASSVVRSGDNEQFF; cdr3_nt: TGTGCCAGCAGCGTAGTACGTAGCGGAGACAATGAGCAGTTCTTC
clone_size: -; v_call: TRBV9; j_call: TRBJ2-7; d_call: -; cdr3_aa: CASSVGFAQSGYEQYF; cdr3_nt: TGTGCCAGCAGCGTAGGGTTCGCACAGTCGGGCTACGAGCAGTACTTC
clone_size: -; v_call: TRBV7-2; j_call: TRBJ2-7; d_call: -; cdr3_aa: CASSWSHADEQYF; cdr3_nt: TGTGCCAGCAGCTGGTCTCACGCGGACGAGCAGTACTTC
clone_size: -; v_call: TRBV5-4; j_call: TRBJ2-3; d_call: TRBD2; cdr3_aa: CASPTPSGTDTQYF; cdr3_nt: TGTGCCAGCCCTACCCCTAGCGGTACGGATACGCAGTATTTT
clone_size: -; v_call: TRBV12-3/TRBV12-4; j_call: TRBJ1-2; d_call: -; cdr3_aa: CASSFLTVYTF; cdr3_nt: TGTGCCAGCAGTTTTCTGACAGTTTACACCTTC
clone_size: -; v_call: TRBV20-1; j_call: TRBJ1-2; d_call: -; cdr3_aa: CSANDPGYTF; cdr3_nt: TGCAGTGCTAACGATCCGGGCTACACCTTC
clone_size: -; v_call: TRBV7-2; j_call: TRBJ2-1; d_call: TRBD2; cdr3_aa: CASRLKIAGGTGEQFF; cdr3_nt: TGTGCCAGCAGACTCAAGATAGCGGGAGGGACCGGTGAGCAGTTCTTC
clone_size: -; v_call: TRBV29-1; j_call: TRBJ2-1; d_call: TRBD2; cdr3_aa: CSHRTSYNEQFF; cdr3_nt: TGCAGCCACAGGACTAGTTACAATGAGCAGTTCTTC
clone_size: -; v_call: TRBV12-3/TRBV12-4; j_call: TRBJ2-5; d_call: TRBD2; cdr3_aa: CASSLWREAGETQYF; cdr3_nt: TGTGCCAGCAGTTTATGGCGGGAGGCGGGGGAGACCCAGTACTTC
clone_size: -; v_call: TRBV27; j_call: TRBJ2-7; d_call: TRBD1; cdr3_aa: CASSRRPGQGYEQYF; cdr3_nt: TGTGCCAGCAGTCGAAGGCCGGGACAGGGCTACGAGCAGTACTTC
clone_size: -; v_call: TRBV7-9; j_call: TRBJ1-6; d_call: -; cdr3_aa: CASSPRSSYNSPLHF; cdr3_nt: TGTGCCAGCAGCCCACGTAGCTCCTATAATTCACCCCTCCACTTT
clone_size: -; v_call: TRBV7-9; j_call: TRBJ2-1; d_call: TRBD1; cdr3_aa: CASSSPPETGKHEQFF; cdr3_nt: TGTGCCAGCAGCTCGCCACCGGAGACAGGGAAGCATGAGCAGTTCTTC
clone_size: -; v_call: TRBV25-1; j_call: TRBJ2-3; d_call: -; cdr3_aa: CASSEPGARADTQYF; cdr3_nt: TGTGCCAGCAGTGAACCGGGGGCGAGGGCAGATACGCAGTATTTT
clone_size: -; v_call: TRBV27; j_call: TRBJ1-1; d_call: -; cdr3_aa: CASSLNRAGTEAFF; cdr3_nt: TGTGCCAGCAGTTTGAACAGGGCCGGCACTGAAGCTTTCTTT
clone_size: -; v_call: TRBV3-1; j_call: TRBJ1-2; d_call: -; cdr3_aa: CASSQDGEGRGYTF; cdr3_nt: TGTGCCAGCAGCCAAGATGGCGAGGGGCGAGGCTACACCTTC
clone_size: -; v_call: TRBV19; j_call: TRBJ1-5; d_call: TRBD1; cdr3_aa: CASTADRVGQPQHF; cdr3_nt: TGTGCCAGTACCGCAGACAGGGTAGGTCAGCCCCAGCATTTT
clone_size: -; v_call: TRBV4-2; j_call: TRBJ1-1; d_call: -; cdr3_aa: CASSQFRTRSGNTEAFF; cdr3_nt: TGTGCCAGCAGCCAATTTAGGACCCGTAGCGGGAACACTGAAGCTTTCTTT
clone_size: -; v_call: TRBV5-6; j_call: TRBJ1-5; d_call: -; cdr3_aa: CASSLLSPGDNQPQHF; cdr3_nt: TGTGCCAGCAGCTTATTGAGCCCGGGGGACAATCAGCCCCAGCATTTT
clone_size: -; v_call: TRBV7-8; j_call: TRBJ1-6; d_call: TRBD1; cdr3_aa: CASSYGTGANYNSPLHF; cdr3_nt: TGTGCCAGCAGCTATGGGACAGGGGCGAACTATAATTCACCCCTCCACTTT
clone_size: -; v_call: TRBV4-3; j_call: TRBJ2-3; d_call: -; cdr3_aa: CASSQDRLDTQYF; cdr3_nt: TGCGCCAGCAGCCAAGATCGACTCGATACGCAGTATTTT
clone_size: -; v_call: TRBV7-2; j_call: TRBJ2-5; d_call: -; cdr3_aa: CASSLVGEQETQYF; cdr3_nt: TGTGCCAGCAGCTTAGTAGGCGAACAAGAGACCCAGTACTTC
clone_size: -; v_call: TRBV7-8; j_call: TRBJ1-5; d_call: -; cdr3_aa: CASSLSQHPNQPQHF; cdr3_nt: TGTGCCAGCAGCTTATCCCAGCATCCCAATCAGCCCCAGCATTTT
clone_size: once; v_call: TRBV4-1; j_call: TRBJ2-6; d_call: -; cdr3_aa: CASSQAPFSGANVLTF; cdr3_nt: TGCGCCAGCAGCCAAGCCCCCTTCTCTGGGGCCAACGTCCTGACTTTC
clone_size: once; v_call: TRBV3-1; j_call: TRBJ1-4; d_call: -; cdr3_aa: CASSRAQHNEKLFF; cdr3_nt: TGTGCCAGCAGCCGGGCACAGCATAATGAAAAACTGTTTTTT
clone_size: -; v_call: TRBV7-2; j_call: TRBJ2-3; d_call: -; cdr3_aa: CASSLVTGSDTQYF; cdr3_nt: TGTGCCAGCAGCTTAGTTACGGGTTCGGATACGCAGTATTTT
clone_size: -; v_call: TRBV12-3/TRBV12-4; j_call: TRBJ2-5; d_call: TRBD1; cdr3_aa: CASSLQGMQETQYF; cdr3_nt: TGTGCCAGCAGCTTACAGGGGATGCAAGAGACCCAGTACTTC
clone_size: -; v_call: TRBV30; j_call: TRBJ2-3; d_call: TRBD1; cdr3_aa: CAWGDRVGDTQYF; cdr3_nt: TGTGCCTGGGGAGACAGGGTAGGAGATACGCAGTATTTT
clone_size: few; v_call: TRBV7-9; j_call: TRBJ2-1; d_call: -; cdr3_aa: CASSSTGNEQFF; cdr3_nt: TGTGCCAGCAGCTCCACAGGGAATGAGCAGTTCTTC
clone_size: -; v_call: TRBV29-1; j_call: TRBJ2-5; d_call: -; cdr3_aa: CSVPRTVQETQYF; cdr3_nt: TGCAGCGTCCCCAGAACAGTCCAAGAGACCCAGTACTTC
clone_size: -; v_call: TRBV7-2; j_call: TRBJ2-5; d_call: TRBD2; cdr3_aa: CASSRLAGKEETQYF; cdr3_nt: TGTGCCAGCAGCCGACTAGCGGGGAAGGAAGAGACCCAGTACTTC
clone_size: -; v_call: TRBV29-1; j_call: TRBJ2-5; d_call: TRBD1; cdr3_aa: CSVAGTGGQETQYF; cdr3_nt: TGCAGCGTTGCGGGGACAGGTGGACAAGAGACCCAGTACTTC
clone_size: -; v_call: TRBV29-1; j_call: TRBJ1-4; d_call: -; cdr3_aa: CSVDGATNEKLFF; cdr3_nt: TGCAGCGTGGACGGCGCAACTAATGAAAAACTGTTTTTT
clone_size: -; v_call: TRBV25-1; j_call: TRBJ1-5; d_call: -; cdr3_aa: CASGLGGNQPQHF; cdr3_nt: TGTGCCAGCGGCCTAGGGGGAAATCAGCCCCAGCATTTT
clone_size: -; v_call: TRBV24-1; j_call: TRBJ2-1; d_call: -; cdr3_aa: CATSDFSSRRLQGPYNEQFF; cdr3_nt: TGTGCCACCAGTGATTTCTCTTCCCGGAGGTTACAGGGTCCCTACAATGAGCAGTTCTTC
clone_size: -; v_call: TRBV4-1; j_call: TRBJ2-2; d_call: -; cdr3_aa: CASSRGNTGELFF; cdr3_nt: TGCGCCAGCAGCCGGGGGAACACCGGGGAGCTGTTTTTT
clone_size: -; v_call: TRBV20-1; j_call: TRBJ2-6; d_call: -; cdr3_aa: CSARSPRTGANVLTF; cdr3_nt: TGCAGTGCTAGGTCCCCAAGGACGGGGGCCAACGTCCTGACTTTC
clone_size: -; v_call: TRBV4-1; j_call: TRBJ1-5; d_call: TRBD1; cdr3_aa: CASSQDRTGMPQHF; cdr3_nt: TGCGCCAGCAGCCAAGATCGGACAGGAATGCCCCAGCATTTT
clone_size: -; v_call: TRBV9; j_call: TRBJ2-1; d_call: TRBD1; cdr3_aa: CASSGRGQGHWEQFF; cdr3_nt: TGTGCCAGCAGCGGCCGGGGACAGGGTCACTGGGAGCAGTTCTTC
clone_size: -; v_call: TRBV10-3; j_call: TRBJ1-5; d_call: TRBD1; cdr3_aa: CAISDRDLPNQPQHF; cdr3_nt: TGTGCCATCAGCGACAGGGATCTCCCCAATCAGCCCCAGCATTTT
clone_size: -; v_call: TRBV12-5; j_call: TRBJ2-1; d_call: -; cdr3_aa: CASGLTHTGLEQFF; cdr3_nt: TGTGCTAGTGGTTTGACACATACAGGGTTGGAGCAGTTCTTC
clone_size: -; v_call: TRBV30; j_call: TRBJ2-5; d_call: -; cdr3_aa: CAWSETRRGTQYF; cdr3_nt: TGTGCCTGGAGTGAAACTCGGAGGGGGACCCAGTACTTC
clone_size: -; v_call: TRBV2; j_call: TRBJ2-4; d_call: TRBD2; cdr3_aa: CASSEGLAGGPAAKNIQYF; cdr3_nt: TGTGCCAGCAGTGAGGGACTAGCGGGGGGGCCGGCCGCCAAAAACATTCAGTACTTC
clone_size: -; v_call: TRBV5-4; j_call: TRBJ1-1; d_call: -; cdr3_aa: CASSLTLVNTEAFF; cdr3_nt: TGTGCCAGCAGCTTAACGTTAGTGAACACTGAAGCTTTCTTT
clone_size: -; v_call: TRBV9; j_call: TRBJ2-1; d_call: -; cdr3_aa: CASSARVDNEQFF; cdr3_nt: TGTGCCAGCAGCGCCAGGGTAGACAATGAGCAGTTCTTC
clone_size: -; v_call: TRBV5-1; j_call: TRBJ2-7; d_call: TRBD1; cdr3_aa: CASRFGQETYEQYF; cdr3_nt: TGCGCCAGCAGGTTTGGACAGGAGACCTACGAGCAGTACTTC
clone_size: -; v_call: TRBV24-1; j_call: TRBJ1-1; d_call: -; cdr3_aa: CATSDSKGITEAFF; cdr3_nt: TGTGCCACCAGTGACTCGAAGGGTATCACTGAAGCTTTCTTT
clone_size: -; v_call: TRBV6-2/TRBV6-3; j_call: TRBJ2-5; d_call: -; cdr3_aa: CASSYSLGQETQYF; cdr3_nt: TGTGCCAGCAGTTACTCGTTGGGTCAGGAGACCCAGTACTTC